This T cell receptor (beta chain) is drawn from a study of blood T cells in healthy people across ages. Study findings and constraints: With age, beta diversity per million T cells declined roughly linearly, significantly by about 40.

Trimming took 2 bases from V and 11 from J, leaving 27 bases between them. CDR1 is SGHTA, CDR2 FQGTGA, per germline. This CDR3 is 18 amino acids long. Combining a sample-barcoded 5' primer with a J-beta primer mix, a second PCR ran for 7 to 11 cycles. One entry per CDR3 protein, called by TCRdb with MiXCR from the 5' RACE reads. The profile shows about 560,000 distinct CDR3 sequences, 27% of them singletons. As regards this clonotype: The antigen is unknown.

These data were also filed under a second study, of T cells of mothers and their children. This second report adds: Slightly higher but non-significant overlap marked related mother-child pairs versus unrelated pairs.

The chain couples TRBV7-3 to TRBJ1-4; possible D gene TRBD1, 6 bases. The specimen sequenced was blood. This TCR was sampled from a boy between 2 and 10 years old in good health. CDR3 in amino acids: CASSLSPWDNPQERKLFF. The CDR3 coding sequence is TGTGCCAGCAGCTTATCCCCCTGGGACAATCCGCAAGAGAGGAAACTGTTTTTT. The full variable domain, in which reference TRBV7-3 and TRBJ1-4 provide the parts outside the CDR3, is GAGVSQTPSNKVTEKGKYVELRCDPISGHTALYWYRQSLGQGPEFLIYFQGTGAADDSGLPNDRFFAVRPEGSVSTLKIQRTERGDSAVYLCASSLSPWDNPQERKLFFGSGTQLSVL.